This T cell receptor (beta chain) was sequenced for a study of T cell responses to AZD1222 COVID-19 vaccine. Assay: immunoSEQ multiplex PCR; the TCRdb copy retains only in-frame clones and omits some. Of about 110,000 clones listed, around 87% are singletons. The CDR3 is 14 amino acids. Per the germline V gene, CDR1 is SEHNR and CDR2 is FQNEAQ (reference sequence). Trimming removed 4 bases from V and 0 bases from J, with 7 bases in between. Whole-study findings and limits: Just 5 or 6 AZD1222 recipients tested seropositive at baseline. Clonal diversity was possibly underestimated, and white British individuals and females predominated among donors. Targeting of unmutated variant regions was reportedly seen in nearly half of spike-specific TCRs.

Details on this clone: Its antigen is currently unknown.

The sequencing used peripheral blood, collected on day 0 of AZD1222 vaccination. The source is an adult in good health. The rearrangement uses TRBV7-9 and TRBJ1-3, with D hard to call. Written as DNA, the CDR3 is TGTGCCAGCAGCTGGGCACTCTCTGGAAACACCATATATTTT. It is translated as CASSWALSGNTIYF.